The sequence of this TCR beta chain was determined in a study of T cell responses to AZD1222 COVID-19 vaccine. Overall study findings and caveats: The span of vaccine-associated CD4 TCRs extended across spike, with dominance at 160-218 and 743-854. Donors were largely white British and mainly female; clonal diversity was possibly underestimated. Only six or seven AZD1222 recipients tested seropositive at baseline. Repertoires in all cases were sampled only once the peak T cell response had passed.

Profiling relied on immunoSEQ multiplex PCR, and the TCRdb table lists in-frame clones only, not all of them. This sample has over 130,000 clones, with roughly 89% found just once. Worth noting for this clone: Its matching antigen is unknown.

This CDR3 has 17 residues. CDR1 SEHNR and CDR2 FQNEAQ come from the germline V gene (reference sequence). V shed 1 base and J 7 bases; nucleotides not matched to a gene: 9. The sequencing here drew on peripheral blood, taken 28 days after the second dose of the MenACWY control vaccine. This TCR came from an adult who received the MenACWY meningococcal vaccine as a control. The chain combines TRBV7-9 with TRBJ1-6; 8 bases fit TRBD1. For the CDR3, the DNA is TGTGCCAGCAGCTTAGAGTCAGGGGGCCACGGGAATTCACCCCTCCACTTT. It is translated as CASSLESGGHGNSPLHF.